Described below is a single T cell receptor (beta chain) sequence and its context. The data derive from a study of control samples from healthy donors and cancer patients. V lost 4 bases to trimming and J lost 0 bases, with 16 bases between them. The CDR3 is 16 residues long. Germline V gene lookup returns CDR1 GTSNPN and CDR2 SVGIG (reference sequence). Produced via immunoSEQ multiplex PCR; TCRdb's table is partial and in-frame only. Of approximately 87,000 clones in the sample, roughly 93% are singletons; the top ten hold 1.3%. The chain employs TRBV30 and TRBJ1-3; no clear D gene. This sequence originates from a woman aged 40 to 49 with lung cancer. The sequenced sample was PBMCs. The CDR3 sequence is CAWTLEGAVSGNTIYF. CDR3 DNA sequence: TGTGCCTGGACCCTCGAGGGAGCCGTCTCTGGAAACACCATATATTTT.